The present T cell receptor (beta chain) was sequenced within a study of beta chain features in type 1 diabetes. Whole-study findings and limits: VDJ junctions from type 1 diabetes patients carried fewer insertions and larger deletions. A greater similarity of naive, central memory and Treg TCRB repertoires was seen among patients than among healthy donors.

Isolated RNA was reverse transcribed in full, so expressed TCRB transcripts were sequenced. An average around 3.5 million reads came from naive, central memory and regulatory T cell samples. Profiled with immunoSEQ multiplex PCR; TCRdb holds only in-frame clones, not every one. This sample has about 620,000 clones, with about 14% found just once. On this clone: Antigen: not known.

Germline V gene sequence: CDR1 SGHTA, CDR2 FQGNSA. V was clipped by 4 bases and J by 5 bases, with 8 bases between them. The CDR3 covers 12 residues. The clonotype was recovered from a man aged 18 to 35 in good health. Input material: naive CD4+ T cells from blood. V and J are TRBV7-2 and TRBJ2-5; D gene uncertain. CDR3 in DNA: TGTGCCAGCAGCTCCATATGGGAGACCCAGTACTTC. It specifies CASSSIWETQYF.